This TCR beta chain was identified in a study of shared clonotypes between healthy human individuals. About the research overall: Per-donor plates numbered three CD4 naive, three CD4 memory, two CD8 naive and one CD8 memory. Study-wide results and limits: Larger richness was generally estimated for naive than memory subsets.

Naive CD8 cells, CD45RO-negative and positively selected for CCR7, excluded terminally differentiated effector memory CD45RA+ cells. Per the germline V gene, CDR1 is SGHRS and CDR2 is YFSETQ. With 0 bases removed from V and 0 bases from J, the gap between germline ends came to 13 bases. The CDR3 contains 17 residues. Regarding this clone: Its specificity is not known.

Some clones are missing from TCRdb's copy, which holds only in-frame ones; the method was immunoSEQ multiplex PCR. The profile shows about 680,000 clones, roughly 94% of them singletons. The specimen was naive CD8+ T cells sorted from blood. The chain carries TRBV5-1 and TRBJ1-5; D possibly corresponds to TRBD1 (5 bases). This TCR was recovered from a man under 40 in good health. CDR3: CASSLERDSYSNQPQHF. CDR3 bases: TGCGCCAGCAGCTTGGAAAGGGACTCTTATAGCAATCAGCCCCAGCATTTT.